One T cell receptor beta chain is described in this entry. Its target is unknown. This specimen comes from a study of cytomegalovirus exposure and HLA in healthy donors. Study results and caveats: Under in vitro conditions, three CMV-associated chains were confirmed as specific for CMV antigens. Later analysis demonstrated an association between a missense DCLRE1C variant and TCR beta V- and J-gene trimming.

Per the germline V gene, CDR1 is MDHEN and CDR2 is SYDVKM. V shed 6 bases and J 2 bases; nucleotides not matched to a gene: 7. This CDR3 has 16 amino acids. Primers: 60 Vbeta forward and 13 Jbeta reverse. TCRdb's table, derived via immunoSEQ multiplex PCR, lists solely in-frame clones and lacks some. Of more than 60,000 clones listed, 75% to 80% are singletons. This receptor was identified in a man aged 18 to 30 in good health and CMV-seronegative. The sample consisted of PBMCs. J is TRBJ1-4 and V is TRBV28; 9 nucleotides line up with TRBD1. The CDR3 DNA reads as TGTGCCAGCAGCACCGACAGGGGGAGGACTAATGAAAAACTGTTTTTT. Residues: CASSTDRGRTNEKLFF.